The 22 T cell receptor beta chains below all came from one sample that was sequenced in a study of OX40 agonist ivuxolimab in advanced cancers. Sequencing used immunoSEQ multiplex PCR; TCRdb keeps in-frame clones, though not all of them. The data contain about 60,000 clones, roughly 86% of them singletons. The material sequenced was CD4+ or CD8+ T cells sorted from blood, taken in a trial of the OX40 agonist ivuxolimab. The receptors shown here come from an adult with an advanced solid tumor such as melanoma, head and neck, liver or kidney cancer.

The rearrangement joins TRBV11-3 to TRBJ2-3; 9 bases are a match to TRBD2. The CDR3 is made up of 16 amino acids. V lost 3 bases and J lost 2; bases outside the gene matches: 6. Per germline, CDR1 SGHNT and CDR2 YENEEA. The CDR3, as DNA: TGTGCCAGCAGCTTGGCGCTAGCGGGACCCACAGATACGCAGTATTTT. It encodes CASSLALAGPTDTQYF.

This clone has only a few counts. The V call is TRBV29-1, the J call TRBJ1-1; D uncertain. Per the germline V gene, CDR1 is SQVTM and CDR2 is ANQGSEA. The length of the CDR3 is 11 residues. V shed 1 base and J shed 7 bases, with 7 bases lying between them. The CDR3 nucleotides read TGCAGCGTTGAAGGGCCTGATGAAGCTTTCTTT. Its translation is CSVEGPDEAFF.

The chain couples TRBV19 to TRBJ2-3; 10 nucleotides agree with TRBD1. V lost 1 base, J lost 5 bases, and 6 bases stayed unmatched. Germline-derived CDR1 and CDR2 are LNHDA and SQIVND (reference sequence). The CDR3 runs to 16 residues. The CDR3 coding sequence is TGTGCCAGTAGTATAGTGGGGACAGGGGCACAAGATACGCAGTATTTT. This gives the protein CASSIVGTGAQDTQYF.

V gene TRBV6-5 combines with J gene TRBJ1-1; 8 bases are shared with TRBD1. The CDR3 length is 13 residues. Germline loops: CDR1 MNHEY, CDR2 SVGAGI. With 6 bases clipped from V and 4 bases from J, the junction kept 4 bases outside the gene matches. This CDR3 is CASSNGQGTEAFF. CDR3 DNA: TGTGCCAGCAGCAACGGACAGGGCACTGAAGCTTTCTTT.

This clone was seen a single time. The CDR3 bases are TGTGCCAGCAGCTTGGCGTACAGCTCCTACAATGAGCAGTTCTTC. Amino acid sequence: CASSLAYSSYNEQFF. The rearrangement uses TRBV5-4 and TRBJ2-1; D is unclear. The CDR3 length is 15 residues. The germline V gene encodes CDR1 SGHNT and CDR2 YYREEE (reference sequence). V was trimmed by 0 bases and J by 0 bases, leaving 7 bases between them.

V gene TRBV6-6 combines with J gene TRBJ2-1; D unresolved. V lost 5 bases, J lost 4 bases, and 9 bases lay in between. The CDR3 sequence is 13 residues long. Germline-derived CDR1 and CDR2 are MNHNY and SVGAGI (reference sequence). The DNA of the CDR3 is TGTGCCAGCAGTCCCCTTCGGTACAATGAGCAGTTCTTC. Translation: CASSPLRYNEQFF.

The chain joins TRBV4-1 to TRBJ2-3; TRBD2 matches at 8 bases. Germline V CDR1 and CDR2: MGHRA, YSYEKL. The J segment lost 3 bases and the V segment lost 2 bases, leaving 7 bases of the junction unmatched. The CDR3 is made up of 16 amino acids. CDR3 DNA: TGCGCCAGCAGCCAATGGGGCCGGGGGGGGACAGATACGCAGTATTTT. It specifies CASSQWGRGGTDTQYF.

The chain employs TRBV28 and TRBJ2-3; TRBD2 might be the D (6 bases). V was cut by 4 bases and J by 6 bases, with 14 bases left in between. The germline V gene encodes CDR1 MDHEN and CDR2 SYDVKM. The CDR3 is 14 amino acids. The CDR3 nucleotides are TGTGCCAGCAGTTCGGCGGGATCCTTGGATACGCAGTATTTT. Its protein is CASSSAGSLDTQYF.

This clone showed up just once. The V and J genes are TRBV7-2 and TRBJ2-1; tentatively, D is TRBD1 (5 bases). This CDR3 comprises 11 residues. The V and J ends lost 5 bases and 10 bases respectively, with 9 bases between them. CDR1 and CDR2 (germline): SGHTA, FQGNSA. CDR3 in amino acids: CASSPRQEQFF. The CDR3 DNA is TGTGCCAGCAGCCCCCGACAGGAGCAGTTCTTC.

The chain recombines TRBV9 with TRBJ1-1; D not resolved. Germline V gives CDR1 SGDLS, CDR2 YYNGEE. With 0 bases removed from V and 0 bases from J, the gap between germline ends came to 6 bases. CDR3 length: 14 amino acids. The CDR3 DNA sequence: TGTGCCAGCAGCGTAGAGGCGGTGAACACTGAAGCTTTCTTT. It yields the protein CASSVEAVNTEAFF.

The chain combines TRBV21-1 with TRBJ2-7; the table's D call, TRBD1, has no DNA check behind it. TRBV21-1 is reported as a pseudogene. This CDR3 is built from 12 residues. Written as DNA, the CDR3 is TGTGCCAGCAGCGAAACAGGGGTATCACAGTACTTC. Protein: CASSETGVSQYF.

The J gene is TRBJ2-7, the V gene TRBV2, with 13 nucleotides matching TRBD2. The V gene's germline CDR1 is SNHLY and CDR2 FYNNEI. Trimming at V came to 6 bases and at J to 3 bases, leaving 2 bases not matched to a gene. The CDR3 runs 14 residues. The CDR3 DNA follows: TGTGCCAGCAGGGGGACTAGCGGGATCTACGAGCAGTACTTC. It is translated as CASRGTSGIYEQYF.

The chain employs TRBV27 and TRBJ1-1; D remains unclear. CDR1 and CDR2 from the germline V gene are MNHEY and SMNVEV (reference sequence). CDR3 length: 13 amino acids. Trimming left V 2 bases short and J 1 base short, with 5 bases between. This CDR3 reads CASSLKGNTEAFF. Here the CDR3 DNA reads TGTGCCAGCAGTTTAAAGGGGAACACTGAAGCTTTCTTT.

The rearrangement links TRBV28 to TRBJ1-1; D gene ambiguous. The CDR3 is 12 residues long. Germline V CDR1 and CDR2: MDHEN, SYDVKM. The germline V and J ends were trimmed by 6 bases and 3 bases, with 8 bases remaining between them. As DNA, the CDR3 is TGTGCCAGCAGCCCCCAGGACACTGAAGCTTTCTTT. Translating gives CASSPQDTEAFF.

The genes are TRBV2 and TRBJ2-3; D gene ambiguous. Trimming shortened V by 6 bases and J by 6 bases, and 13 bases separated the two germline ends. The CDR3 covers 13 residues. Germline V lookup: CDR1 SNHLY, CDR2 FYNNEI. As DNA, the CDR3 is TGTGCCAGCAGAAGTACGAGTTCCGATACGCAGTATTTT. Encoded protein: CASRSTSSDTQYF.

This chain uses TRBV7-9 with TRBJ1-2; 7 nucleotides agree with TRBD1. CDR3 length: 15 amino acids. Germline assignment: CDR1 SEHNR and CDR2 FQNEAQ (reference sequence). Trimming took 1 base from V and 3 from J; bases not matched to a gene: 5. DNA for the CDR3: TGTGCCAGCAGCTTAGATGCCAGGGGGGACTATGGCTACACCTTC. Its translation is CASSLDARGDYGYTF.

The rearrangement uses TRBV10-3 and TRBJ2-7; TRBD2 aligns across 13 bases. Germline-derived CDR1 and CDR2 are ENHRY and SYGVKD. The ends lost 6 bases at V and 3 bases at J; junction bases unmatched: 2. This CDR3 comprises 14 residues. This CDR3 is CAISRTSGSYEQYF. In DNA, the CDR3 is TGTGCCATCAGCCGGACTAGCGGGAGCTACGAGCAGTACTTC.

This chain uses TRBV19 with TRBJ1-1; D uncertain. The V gene's germline CDR1 is LNHDA and CDR2 SQIVND (reference sequence). The CDR3 is made up of 13 amino acids. Trimming took off 3 bases at V and 4 bases at J, with 9 bases between the two ends. CDR3 region: CASSIRRSTEAFF. Written as DNA, the CDR3 is TGTGCCAGTAGTATCAGGAGGAGCACTGAAGCTTTCTTT.

The chain employs TRBV11-2 and TRBJ1-5; the D is unclear. Germline CDR1 SGHAT, CDR2 FQNNGV. There are 15 residues in the CDR3. The V gene lost 0 bases and the J gene lost 7 bases, with 13 bases spanning the gap. DNA for the CDR3: TGTGCCAGCAGCTTAGATGGGTATCCGGGCCAGCCCCAGCATTTT. Translated, it gives CASSLDGYPGQPQHF.

The chain links TRBV2 to TRBJ2-3, with TRBD2 matching over 14 bases. Germline lookup yields CDR1 SNHLY and CDR2 FYNNEI. The V and J ends lost 6 bases and 4 bases, in that order; junction bases with no gene match: 9. The CDR3 totals 17 residues. In nucleotides, the CDR3 is TGTGCCAGCAGGGCCCCGGGACTAGCGGGAGCCGCAGATACGCAGTATTTT. It is translated as CASRAPGLAGAADTQYF.

The chain has TRBV5-1 and TRBJ2-5; TRBD1 matches 7 bases. The CDR3 covers 15 residues. Germline CDR1 and CDR2: SGHRS and YFSETQ. The ends lost 4 bases at V and 5 bases at J; junction bases unmatched: 11. The CDR3 DNA reads TGCGCCAGCAGCCAACCAAACACAGGGGCGGAGACCCAGTACTTC. Translation gives CASSQPNTGAETQYF.

The genes are TRBV7-2 and TRBJ2-2; D is unresolved. Germline V CDR1 and CDR2: SGHTA, FQGNSA. Trimming took 7 bases from V and 1 from J, leaving 13 bases between them. This CDR3 comprises 15 residues. This chain's CDR3 is CASTTTAGNTGELFF. DNA of the CDR3: TGTGCCAGCACCACAACGGCAGGGAACACCGGGGAGCTGTTTTTT. Using reference TRBV7-2 and TRBJ2-2 for the parts outside the CDR3, the full variable domain is GAGVSQSPSNKVTEKGKDVELRCDPISGHTALYWYRQSLGQGLEFLIYFQGNSAPDKSGLPSDRFSAERTGGSVSTLTIQRTQQEDSAVYLCASTTTAGNTGELFFGEGSRLTVL.